This T cell receptor beta chain stems from a study of monozygotic twins with inflammatory bowel disease. TCRdb reworked the 5' RACE reads into one entry per CDR3 protein, no DNA. The data include about 140,000 distinct CDR3 sequences; the top ten clones carry less than 2.5%. The sequence derives from a human donor with ulcerative colitis or Crohn's disease, or a healthy co-twin of an affected twin (not recorded which). The source material was blood.

CDR3 residues: CASSGQGRGYGRSNYGYTF. The V and J genes are TRBV9 and TRBJ1-2; without DNA, the TCRdb call of TRBD1 cannot be checked. The CDR3 totals 19 residues. Germline CDR1 and CDR2: SGDLS and YYNGEE.